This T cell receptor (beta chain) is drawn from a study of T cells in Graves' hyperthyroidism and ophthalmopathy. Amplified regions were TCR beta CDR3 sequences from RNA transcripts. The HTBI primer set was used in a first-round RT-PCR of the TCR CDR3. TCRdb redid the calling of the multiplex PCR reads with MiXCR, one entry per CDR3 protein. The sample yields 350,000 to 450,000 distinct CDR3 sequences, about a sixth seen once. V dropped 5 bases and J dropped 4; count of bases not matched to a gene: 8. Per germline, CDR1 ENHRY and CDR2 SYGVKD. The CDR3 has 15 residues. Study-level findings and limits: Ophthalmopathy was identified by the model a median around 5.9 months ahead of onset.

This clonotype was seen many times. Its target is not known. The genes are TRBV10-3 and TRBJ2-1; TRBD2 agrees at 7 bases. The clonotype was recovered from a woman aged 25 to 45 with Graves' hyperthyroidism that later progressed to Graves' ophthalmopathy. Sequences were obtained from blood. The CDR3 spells CAISMRAGPYNEQFF. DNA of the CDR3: TGTGCCATCAGTATGAGAGCGGGGCCGTACAATGAGCAGTTCTTC.